The next 29 T cell receptor beta chains were all read from a single sample in a study of T cell responses to AZD1222 COVID-19 vaccine. Some clones are missing from TCRdb's copy, which holds only in-frame ones; the method was immunoSEQ multiplex PCR. In the table there are about 52,000 clones, roughly 86% of which are singletons. Sequences were derived from peripheral blood, sampled 28 days after the second AZD1222 dose. These receptors came from an adult who received the AZD1222 COVID-19 vaccine.

J is TRBJ2-4 and V is TRBV15, with 8 nucleotides matching TRBD1. The CDR3 covers 14 residues. Looked up from germline, CDR1 is LNHNV and CDR2 is YYDKDF (reference sequence). V gave up 2 bases and J gave up 5 bases; unmatched junction bases: 2. CDR3 nucleotide sequence: TGTGCCACCAGCAGACAGGGGGCCGAAAACATTCAGTACTTC. It translates to CATSRQGAENIQYF.

This chain links TRBV7-9 with TRBJ2-7; TRBD1 or TRBD2 may be the D gene (5 bases each). The ends were cut back, 4 bases at V and 2 bases at J, with 15 bases in the middle. The CDR3 extends over 15 amino acids. CDR1 and CDR2 from the germline V gene are SEHNR and FQNEAQ (reference sequence). This CDR3 reads CASSSHRDGTYEQYF. Here the CDR3 DNA reads TGTGCCAGCAGCTCACACCGGGACGGAACCTACGAGCAGTACTTC.

This clone has only one observation. The V and J genes are TRBV28 and TRBJ2-7; D is uncertain. Trimming took 4 bases from V and 0 from J, leaving 10 bases between them. Germline-derived CDR1 and CDR2 are MDHEN and SYDVKM. The CDR3 consists of 14 residues. Here the CDR3 reads CASSSPRASYEQYF. Written as DNA, the CDR3 is TGTGCCAGCAGTTCCCCCAGAGCCTCCTACGAGCAGTACTTC.

The chain couples TRBV18 to TRBJ1-2; possibly TRBD1 for D (6 bases). Trimming pared 1 base from V and 3 bases from J, leaving 9 bases between. This CDR3 contains 14 residues. The germline gives CDR1 KGHSH, CDR2 LQKENI. CDR3 loop: CASSPRGGDYGYTF. The CDR3, as DNA: TGTGCCAGCTCACCACGGGGGGGCGACTATGGCTACACCTTC.

V is TRBV6-1 and J is TRBJ2-3, with D uncertain. The V end lost 2 bases, the J end lost 10 bases, and 7 bases lay between the germline ends. The CDR3 loop spans 11 amino acids. Germline V CDR1 and CDR2: MNHNS, SASEGT. The CDR3 nucleotides read TGTGCCAGCAGTGAATCAAGGGCGCAGTATTTT. The encoded protein is CASSESRAQYF.

The chain has TRBV5-4 and TRBJ2-1; D may be TRBD2 (5 bases). The CDR3 spans 13 residues. Trimming took off 7 bases at V and 6 bases at J, with 14 bases between the two ends. Looked up from germline, CDR1 is SGHNT and CDR2 is YYREEE (reference sequence). CDR3 nucleotide sequence: TGTGCCAGCCAAACTAGTTTCGGCAATGAGCAGTTCTTC. Translated, it gives CASQTSFGNEQFF.

The chain combines TRBV5-1 with TRBJ2-3; a weak D match, TRBD2 (6 bases). V was cut by 4 bases and J by 0 bases, with 12 bases left in between. There are 15 residues in the CDR3. Germline-derived CDR1 and CDR2 are SGHRS and YFSETQ. The CDR3 DNA sequence: TGCGCCAGCAGCCGTGTGGCGGGAAGCACAGATACGCAGTATTTT. The encoded protein is CASSRVAGSTDTQYF.

Only one count was recorded for this clone. V and J are TRBV5-4 and TRBJ2-1; D possibly uses TRBD1 or TRBD2 (5 bases each). Trimming shortened V by 0 bases and J by 7 bases, and 14 bases separated the two germline ends. The CDR3 totals 15 residues. CDR1 is SGHNT and CDR2 is YYREEE in the germline V gene (reference sequence). The CDR3 sequence: CASSLGGMTGNEQFF. The CDR3 nucleotides are TGTGCCAGCAGCTTGGGGGGGATGACCGGGAATGAGCAGTTCTTC. Drawing the rest from reference TRBV5-4 and TRBJ2-1, the complete variable domain is ETGVTQSPTHLIKTRGQQVTLRCSSQSGHNTVSWYQQALGQGPQFIFQYYREEENGRGNFPPRFSGLQFPNYSSELNVNALELDDSALYLCASSLGGMTGNEQFFGPGTRLTVL.

V gene TRBV10-2 combines with J gene TRBJ1-3, with 9 bases lining up with TRBD1. CDR3 length: 16 residues. The germline gives CDR1 WSHSY, CDR2 SAAADI. V lost 5 bases, J lost 2 bases, and 7 bases stayed unmatched. The DNA of the CDR3 is TGCGCCAGCAGTCTGGACAGGGGCTTCACTGGAAACACCATATATTTT. As protein: CASSLDRGFTGNTIYF.

V is TRBV12-2 and J is TRBJ2-7; the D call of TRBD2 is as the table states it, not checked on the DNA. TRBV12-2 is listed as a pseudogene. The CDR3 has 16 residues. The CDR3 DNA sequence: TGTGCAAGTCGCCCTAGGGACTGGCAGCAGCCCTACGAGCAGTACTTC. Translating it yields CASRPRDWQQPYEQYF.

This sequence joins TRBV18 and TRBJ2-5; 8 bases map to TRBD2. Germline V CDR1 and CDR2: KGHSH, LQKENI. Losses at the gene ends were 1 base for V and 2 bases for J; bases not matched to a gene: 6. There are 16 residues in the CDR3. The CDR3: CASSPRLQREQETQYF. The CDR3 DNA is TGTGCCAGCTCACCACGACTCCAGCGGGAGCAAGAGACCCAGTACTTC.

This chain links TRBV2 with TRBJ2-7; 9 positions agree with TRBD2. The CDR3 is 14 residues long. Germline CDR1 is SNHLY and CDR2 is FYNNEI. Trimming at V came to 4 bases and at J to 6 bases, leaving 7 bases not matched to a gene. The CDR3 DNA reads TGTGCCAGCAGTGTAATAAGGCGGGAGGGCGAGCAGTACTTC. Translating gives CASSVIRREGEQYF. Looking up the rest from reference TRBV2 and TRBJ2-7 gives the full variable domain: EPEVTQTPSHQVTQMGQEVILRCVPISNHLYFYWYRQILGQKVEFLVSFYNNEISEKSEIFDDQFSVERPDGSNFTLKIRSTKLEDSAMYFCASSVIRREGEQYFGPGTRLTVT.

This chain links TRBV5-1 with TRBJ1-1; 7 bases map to TRBD1. V lost 4 bases to trimming and J lost 3 bases; unmatched junction nucleotides: 6. The germline V gene encodes CDR1 SGHRS and CDR2 YFSETQ. The CDR3 has 14 residues. The CDR3 loop is CASSIPGTDTEAFF. In DNA, the CDR3 is TGCGCCAGCAGCATTCCCGGGACAGACACTGAAGCTTTCTTT.

A word on this clone: Different DNA sequences within this sample yield the same CDR3. The V call is TRBV9, the J call TRBJ1-1; TRBD1 might be the D (6 bases). The CDR3 length is 15 residues. The germline CDR1 and CDR2 sequences are SGDLS and YYNGEE. The germline V and J ends were trimmed by 4 bases and 0 bases, with 13 bases remaining between them. The CDR3 DNA sequence: TGTGCCAGCAGCCCCCTGACAGGTATGAACACTGAAGCTTTCTTT. As protein: CASSPLTGMNTEAFF.

The chain is built from TRBV3-1 (or the pseudogene TRBV3-2) and TRBJ1-1; 7 nucleotides match TRBD1. Germline V CDR1 and CDR2: LGHDT, YNNKEL (reference sequence). The CDR3 sequence is 14 residues long. The J segment lost 7 bases and the V segment lost 2 bases, leaving 7 bases of the junction unmatched. The CDR3 region is CASSQSDRLGEAFF. The CDR3 DNA reads TGTGCCAGCAGCCAATCGGACAGGCTGGGTGAAGCTTTCTTT.

The chain employs TRBV5-5 and TRBJ1-6; D remains unclear. Per germline, CDR1 SGHKS and CDR2 YYEKEE (reference sequence). The CDR3 consists of 14 residues. The ends were cut back, 1 base at V and 10 bases at J, with 12 bases in the middle. The CDR3: CASSLYPPQSPLHF. DNA for the CDR3: TGTGCCAGCAGCTTGTATCCCCCCCAGTCACCCCTCCACTTT.

This chain uses TRBV11-2 with TRBJ2-7; D is undetermined. Germline CDR1 SGHAT, CDR2 FQNNGV. Trimming stripped 3 bases from V and 2 bases from J, with 11 bases between. The CDR3 length is 14 residues. CDR3 protein: CASSFHNGAYEQYF. CDR3 coding DNA: TGTGCCAGCAGCTTTCATAACGGAGCCTACGAGCAGTACTTC.

CDR3 sequence reads: CASSLDRVQPQHF. DNA for the CDR3: TGTGCCAGCAGTTTGGACAGGGTTCAGCCCCAGCATTTT. The rearrangement joins TRBV28 to TRBJ1-5; 8 bases match TRBD1. The CDR3 is 13 residues long. Germline V lookup: CDR1 MDHEN, CDR2 SYDVKM. V shed 3 bases and J 6 bases; nucleotides not matched to a gene: 1.

The chain links TRBV11-2 to TRBJ2-1; either TRBD1 or TRBD2 may supply D (6 bases each). Germline V lookup: CDR1 SGHAT, CDR2 FQNNGV. The V gene lost 5 bases and the J gene lost 0 bases, with 11 bases spanning the gap. The CDR3 spans 15 residues. DNA of the CDR3: TGTGCCAGCAGCAGCCGGGGGCCCTCCTACAATGAGCAGTTCTTC. Amino acids: CASSSRGPSYNEQFF. Full variable domain (outside the CDR3, taken from reference TRBV11-2 and TRBJ2-1): EAGVAQSPRYKIIEKRQSVAFWCNPISGHATLYWYQQILGQGPKLLIQFQNNGVVDDSQLPKDRFSAERLKGVDSTLKIQPAKLEDSAVYLCASSSRGPSYNEQFFGPGTRLTVL.

The chain has TRBV28 and TRBJ2-1, with 9 bases that match TRBD2. V shed 6 bases and J 8 bases; nucleotides not matched to a gene: 5. In germline, CDR1 is MDHEN, CDR2 SYDVKM. The CDR3 length is 13 residues. The CDR3, as DNA: TGTGCCAGCAGACCCAGCGGGAGGTATGAGCAGTTCTTC. Translation gives CASRPSGRYEQFF.

This clone was seen more than once but under ten times. The chain carries TRBV2 and TRBJ2-7, with a possible D match to TRBD2 (6 bases). V gave up 3 bases and J gave up 2 bases, with 11 bases separating them. The CDR3 totals 14 residues. From germline, CDR1 is SNHLY and CDR2 FYNNEI. The CDR3 loop is CASSEGGTTYEQYF. The CDR3 DNA reads TGTGCCAGCAGTGAGGGGGGAACGACCTACGAGCAGTACTTC.

The gene calls are TRBV29-1 and TRBJ1-2; 9 bases map to TRBD1. Trimming at V came to 8 bases and at J to 4 bases, leaving 8 bases not matched to a gene. Per the germline V gene, CDR1 is SQVTM and CDR2 is ANQGSEA. CDR3 length equals 13 residues. CDR3 amino acids: CSTDQTGGYGYTF. Here the CDR3 DNA reads TGCAGCACCGACCAGACAGGGGGCTATGGCTACACCTTC.

CDR3 nucleotide sequence: TGTGCCAGCAGTCGGACTAGCGGATTGTACAATGAGCAGTTCTTC. It translates to CASSRTSGLYNEQFF. The chain links TRBV6-5 to TRBJ2-1; 10 bases map to TRBD2. V gave up 5 bases and J gave up 4 bases; unmatched junction bases: 5. In germline, CDR1 is MNHEY, CDR2 SVGAGI. The CDR3 runs to 15 residues.

The chain carries TRBV13 and TRBJ1-6; the D is unclear. This CDR3 comprises 14 residues. Per the germline V gene, CDR1 is PRHDT and CDR2 is FYEKMQ (reference sequence). V was cut by 8 bases and J by 9 bases, with 17 bases left in between. The CDR3 sequence: CASGSYIGFSPLHF. The CDR3 DNA is TGTGCCAGCGGGTCCTACATCGGGTTTTCACCCCTCCACTTT. Based on the CDR3 plus reference TRBV13 and TRBJ1-6, the full variable domain is AAGVIQSPRHLIKEKRETATLKCYPIPRHDTVYWYQQGPGQDPQFLISFYEKMQSDKGSIPDRFSAQQFSDYHSELNMSSLELGDSALYFCASGSYIGFSPLHFGNGTRLTVT.

This chain uses TRBV28 with TRBJ1-2, with 7 positions matching TRBD1. In germline, CDR1 is MDHEN, CDR2 SYDVKM. This CDR3 spans 16 amino acids. Unmatched junction bases numbered 15, after V lost 4 bases and J lost 7 bases. CDR3 protein: CASSSGTVDRTRGYTF. In nucleotides, the CDR3 is TGTGCCAGCAGTTCCGGGACAGTAGATAGAACTCGTGGCTACACCTTC.

The V call is TRBV9, the J call TRBJ2-1; TRBD1 is a possible D gene (6 bases). The CDR3 loop spans 14 amino acids. CDR1 and CDR2 (germline): SGDLS, YYNGEE. Trimming shortened V by 0 bases and J by 10 bases, and 14 bases separated the two germline ends. The CDR3 region is CASSVAALGTEQFF. The CDR3 nucleotides read TGTGCCAGCAGCGTAGCGGCCTTAGGGACAGAGCAGTTCTTC.

The chain links TRBV12-5 to TRBJ1-2; D gene uncertain. Between the trimmed V and J ends, which lost 7 bases and 4 bases, there was a span of 16 bases. This CDR3 region has 14 residues. Germline loops: CDR1 LGHNT, CDR2 FRNRAP. In DNA, the CDR3 is TGTGCTAGTGCTAAGGACGTCTTAGCCTATGGCTACACCTTC. It is translated as CASAKDVLAYGYTF.

CDR3 coding DNA: TGCGCCAGCAGCTCCCTGACAGGGAGCTCCTACGAGCAGTACTTC. Translation gives CASSSLTGSSYEQYF. The chain carries TRBV5-1 and TRBJ2-7; TRBD1 aligns across 7 bases. V lost 3 bases, J lost 0 bases, and 6 bases stayed unmatched. Germline assignment: CDR1 SGHRS and CDR2 YFSETQ. This CDR3 comprises 15 residues.

The chain is built from TRBV29-1 and TRBJ1-2, with TRBD1 matching 7 bases. The CDR3 sequence is 13 residues long. With 6 bases clipped from V and 4 bases from J, the junction kept 8 bases outside the gene matches. Germline values: CDR1 SQVTM, CDR2 ANQGSEA. CDR3: CSVEGALGYGYTF. The CDR3 nucleotides are TGCAGCGTCGAGGGGGCTTTGGGCTATGGCTACACCTTC.